A selection of T cell receptor beta chains follows, all from one sample in a study of cytomegalovirus exposure and HLA in healthy donors. The data were produced by immunoSEQ multiplex PCR, yet TCRdb's version contains in-frame clones alone and is incomplete. The sample yields 70,000 to 95,000 clones, more than 75% seen once. Sample: PBMCs. These receptors came from a man younger than 30 in good health and CMV-seronegative. The CDR3 runs from the conserved cysteine through the conserved F or W.

V gene,J gene,CDR3 protein
TRBV7-8,TRBJ2-1,CASSLAVDYEQFF
TRBV5-5,TRBJ2-5,CASSLSTGRETQYF
TRBV19,TRBJ2-6,CASSGGSGANVLTF
TRBV27,TRBJ2-7,CASGISYEQYF
TRBV4-2,TRBJ1-2,CASSQDRQVFEGYTF
TRBV7-6,TRBJ1-2,CASSSSSPGTGKGYTF
TRBV6-1,TRBJ1-1,CASSDWGLSDTEAFF
TRBV7-9,TRBJ2-1,CASRGEEQFF
TRBV5-1,TRBJ2-2,CASSMGQGASTGELFF
TRBV7-3,TRBJ2-5,CASSLHAQETQYF
TRBV7-8,TRBJ1-4,CASSFGQTLGTNEKLFF
TRBV7-9,TRBJ2-6,CASSLVGETTGANVLTF
TRBV5-6,TRBJ1-1,CASSQTGNTEAFF
TRBV5-6,TRBJ1-3,CASRDRGSGNTIYF
TRBV19,TRBJ2-6,CASSIGPQRGLWANVLTF
TRBV6-5,TRBJ2-1,CASSPDRGDYNEQFF
TRBV29-1,TRBJ2-7,CSVKTRSGGLYEQYF
TRBV6-5,TRBJ1-1,CASSYLSRGSTEAFF
TRBV19,TRBJ2-3,CASMTGPADTQYF
TRBV2,TRBJ2-5,CASSEAGLGETQYF
TRBV6-1,TRBJ2-1,CASRQGYNEQFF
TRBV18,TRBJ1-6,CASSPQGDNSPLHF
TRBV2,TRBJ2-3,CASSDRDRSFTDTQYF
TRBV7-2,TRBJ2-1,CASSLHSDSPYNEQFF
TRBV4-1,TRBJ1-6,CASSQGTGAYSPLHF
TRBV5-1,TRBJ2-3,CASRRDTDTQYF
TRBV5-1,TRBJ2-3,CASSRGIAGGPADTQYF
TRBV9,TRBJ1-4,CASSPWTQSNEKLFF
TRBV6-1,TRBJ1-2,CASSLPRDRAYGYTF
TRBV7-9,TRBJ2-2,CSSSLAWTSGAGTGELFF
TRBV13,TRBJ1-1,CASNKQGANTEAFF
TRBV7-8,TRBJ2-3,CASSLIRQSTDTQYF
TRBV5-4,TRBJ1-2,CASSPGGGDGYTF
TRBV28,TRBJ2-7,CASSSILAGGPYEQYF
TRBV7-9,TRBJ2-3,CASSSAGVAGGLVADTQYF
TRBV5-1,TRBJ1-2,CASSAKTAAHGYTF
TRBV5-4,TRBJ2-3,CASSSPTSSGADTQYF
TRBV7-9,TRBJ1-6,CSSSPDRIYNSPLHF
TRBV7-9,TRBJ1-6,CASSQQGALLNSPLHF
TRBV11-2,TRBJ2-7,CASSRGVAGVFTYEQYF
TRBV6-6,TRBJ2-1,CASSPPSSYNEQFF
TRBV4-1,TRBJ2-7,CASSQDRDGGAYEQYF
TRBV5-4,TRBJ2-7,CASSSLAGGRSYEQYF
TRBV19,TRBJ1-2,CASSIAAEANYGYTF
TRBV6-5,TRBJ1-1,CASSYLRGSGDTEAFF
TRBV10-2,TRBJ1-5,CASRGTDINQPQHF
TRBV5-1,TRBJ2-6,CASSVGGPGANVLTF
TRBV11-2,TRBJ2-3,CASSLGLAGGITDTQYF
TRBV7-8,TRBJ1-3,CASSLGQGSRSGNTIYF
TRBV6-5,TRBJ2-7,CASYSDTGGYEQYF
TRBV6-1,TRBJ1-3,CASSGATGGAGGNTIYF
TRBV11-1,TRBJ1-6,CASSLDGHHNSPLHF
TRBV11-2,TRBJ1-3,CASSPRGVLSGNTIYF
TRBV19,.,CASSLLAGGTYEQYF
TRBV19,TRBJ2-5,CASSMLAGQETQYF
TRBV5-1,TRBJ2-3,CASRTRSDYTDTQYF
TRBV18,TRBJ2-1,CASSLYRTGSEQFF
TRBV6-5,TRBJ1-1,CASSYSTGSTEAFF
TRBV30,TRBJ1-3,CAWYQQGFLGNTIYF
TRBV6-5,TRBJ1-1,CASSAPGGYGMAFF